Following are 20 T cell receptor beta chains from one sample sequenced in a study of blood T cell repertoires in COVID-19. Using immunoSEQ multiplex PCR, the repertoire was profiled, and TCRdb retains in-frame clones only, with some absent. The sample lists some 370,000 clones, around 90% seen once, with 1% to 1.5% in the top ten. The sample comprised peripheral blood. These receptors were obtained from a man aged 35 to 55 with acute or convalescent COVID-19.

The CDR3 coding sequence is TGTGCCAGCAGGTTTGGGACAGGTACTAACTATGGCTACACCTTC. Amino acid sequence: CASRFGTGTNYGYTF. V usage is TRBV2 and J usage is TRBJ1-2; 8 bases map to TRBD1. The CDR3 is made up of 15 amino acids. CDR1 is SNHLY, CDR2 FYNNEI, per germline. Trimming cost V 6 bases and J 0 bases; bases outside gene matches: 6.

V usage is TRBV2 and J usage is TRBJ1-3; TRBD1 is a possible D gene (5 bases). The CDR3 contains 16 residues. V dropped 9 bases and J dropped 3 bases, with 21 bases sitting between them. Per the germline V gene, CDR1 is SNHLY and CDR2 is FYNNEI. The CDR3 region is CASRLRGGTVGNTIYF. The CDR3 bases are TGTGCCAGTAGACTCCGGGGGGGGACGGTTGGAAACACCATATATTTT.

The V and J genes are TRBV10-3 and TRBJ2-7; a possible D gene is TRBD2 (5 bases). In germline, CDR1 is ENHRY, CDR2 SYGVKD. Trimming left V 6 bases short and J 0 bases short, with 12 bases between. The CDR3 runs 14 residues. The CDR3 region is CAIRREGSSYEQYF. CDR3 coding DNA: TGTGCCATCAGGAGGGAAGGTAGCTCCTACGAGCAGTACTTC.

The J gene is TRBJ1-2, the V gene TRBV28, with unresolved D. V lost 7 bases and J lost 5, with 11 bases in between. Germline CDR1 reads MDHEN; CDR2 reads SYDVKM. The CDR3 is 12 amino acids. The CDR3 protein is CASMTERYGYTF. In DNA, the CDR3 is TGTGCCAGCATGACGGAGCGTTATGGCTACACCTTC.

This clone has at least ten counts. The V and J genes are TRBV23-1 and TRBJ2-5, with a tentative D call TRBD2 (6 bases). TRBV23-1 is sorted into the ORF group, with uncertain function. The V end was cut by 3 bases, the J end by 5 bases, with 16 bases between. The CDR3 sequence is 15 residues long. CDR3 sequence: CASSQALGRMETQYF. As DNA, the CDR3 is TGCGCCAGCAGTCAGGCACTAGGGAGGATGGAGACCCAGTACTTC.

The chain combines TRBV20-1 with TRBJ1-1, with a tentative D call TRBD1 (6 bases). Germline V gene sequence: CDR1 DFQATT, CDR2 SNEGSKA (reference sequence). V lost 3 bases, J lost 8 bases, and 19 bases lay in between. The CDR3 covers 14 residues. Written as DNA, the CDR3 is TGCAGTGCTAGTTCGGCAGGGGCCTGGGTGGAAGCTTTCTTT. Its translation is CSASSAGAWVEAFF.

The chain employs TRBV9 and TRBJ2-5, with TRBD2 matching 7 bases. Looked up from germline, CDR1 is SGDLS and CDR2 is YYNGEE. This CDR3 spans 14 amino acids. With 5 bases clipped from V and 2 bases from J, the junction kept 6 bases outside the gene matches. CDR3 coding DNA: TGTGCCAGCAGTCTAAGCGGGGTGCAAGAGACCCAGTACTTC. This codes for CASSLSGVQETQYF.

In this sample, this clone turned up once. The V and J genes are TRBV2 and TRBJ2-5, with TRBD1 as a possible D gene (6 bases). There are 15 residues in the CDR3. Germline V gene sequence: CDR1 SNHLY, CDR2 FYNNEI. V was pared by 2 bases and J by 0 bases, with 10 bases between. Here the CDR3 DNA reads TGTGCCAGCAGTGAATACAGGGCCGACCAAGAGACCCAGTACTTC. Translated, it gives CASSEYRADQETQYF.

The chain is built from TRBV4-3 and TRBJ2-4, with a possible D match to TRBD2 (5 bases). Trimming removed 0 bases at V and 7 bases at J, with 22 bases between. CDR1 LGHNA and CDR2 YSLEER come from the germline V gene. The CDR3 loop spans 18 amino acids. CDR3 sequence: CASSQDLGDRWFGNIQYF. The CDR3 nucleotides read TGCGCCAGCAGCCAAGATCTCGGGGATAGGTGGTTTGGTAACATTCAGTACTTC.

J is TRBJ1-1 and V is TRBV5-1; D gene unclear. In germline, CDR1 is SGHRS, CDR2 YFSETQ. The CDR3 is 13 residues long. The ends were cut back, 4 bases at V and 1 base at J, with 8 bases in the middle. CDR3 bases: TGCGCCAGCAGCCTAGCGACGAACACTGAAGCTTTCTTT. Translating it yields CASSLATNTEAFF.

This clone appeared a single time. The CDR3 loop is CASSDSKGTGTGYTEAFF. CDR3 DNA sequence: TGTGCCAGCAGTGACTCGAAAGGGACAGGAACCGGGTACACTGAAGCTTTCTTT. This rearrangement joins TRBV6-4 to TRBJ1-1, with 8 bases aligning to TRBD1. Trimming removed 0 bases from V and 3 bases from J; junction bases left unmatched: 12. This CDR3 is 18 amino acids long. The germline V gene has CDR1 MRHNA and CDR2 SNTAGT.

The chain is built from TRBV5-6 and TRBJ1-4; D not resolved. This CDR3 spans 14 amino acids. V was trimmed by 0 bases and J by 2 bases, leaving 5 bases between them. Germline-derived CDR1 and CDR2 are SGHDT and YYEEEE. The CDR3 sequence: CASSLARTNEKLFF. The CDR3 DNA reads as TGTGCCAGCAGCTTGGCGAGGACTAATGAAAAACTGTTTTTT.

The chain has TRBV21-1 and TRBJ1-5. TRBV21-1 is a recognized pseudogene. The CDR3 is 13 residues long. The CDR3 DNA follows: TGTGCCAGCAGCAAACTCCTGAATCAGCCCCAGCATTTT. The encoded protein is CASSKLLNQPQHF.

The rearrangement uses TRBV7-9 and TRBJ1-1, with 8 positions matching TRBD1. Germline CDR1 and CDR2: SEHNR and FQNEAQ (reference sequence). This CDR3 has 14 amino acids. The ends lost 5 bases at V and 3 bases at J; junction bases unmatched: 5. CDR3 sequence (DNA): TGTGCCAGCAGCCCAGGACAGGGTGACACTGAAGCTTTCTTT. This gives the protein CASSPGQGDTEAFF.

This chain joins TRBV7-9 and TRBJ1-4; 10 bases are shared with TRBD1. This CDR3 comprises 16 residues. The germline gives CDR1 SEHNR, CDR2 FQNEAQ (reference sequence). Trimming cost V 4 bases and J 5 bases; bases outside gene matches: 7. The CDR3 protein is CASSSRPGQGNEKLFF. CDR3 nucleotide sequence: TGTGCCAGCAGCTCACGACCGGGACAGGGGAATGAAAAACTGTTTTTT.

The rearrangement links TRBV5-6 to TRBJ1-3, with D unresolved. This CDR3 is built from 15 residues. The germline V gene has CDR1 SGHDT and CDR2 YYEEEE. V dropped 0 bases and J dropped 4 bases, with 11 bases sitting between them. The CDR3 coding sequence is TGTGCCAGCAGCTTGGACCATTCCAGGGGAAACACCATATATTTT. Protein sequence: CASSLDHSRGNTIYF. Using reference TRBV5-6 and TRBJ1-3 for the parts outside the CDR3, the full variable domain is DAGVTQSPTHLIKTRGQQVTLRCSPKSGHDTVSWYQQALGQGPQFIFQYYEEEERQRGNFPDRFSGHQFPNYSSELNVNALLLGDSALYLCASSLDHSRGNTIYFGEGSWLTVV.

The chain combines TRBV15 with TRBJ1-2; 11 positions agree with TRBD1. From germline, CDR1 is LNHNV and CDR2 YYDKDF (reference sequence). The CDR3 loop spans 15 amino acids. V trimming: 3 bases; J trimming: 6 bases; junction bases outside the gene matches: 6. The CDR3, as DNA: TGTGCCACCAGCAGGCGGACAGGGGGCTTACATGGCTACACCTTC. This encodes CATSRRTGGLHGYTF.

V is TRBV7-2 and J is TRBJ1-5, with D perhaps matching TRBD1 (6 bases). V was pared by 5 bases and J by 5 bases, with 16 bases between. Germline V lookup: CDR1 SGHTA, CDR2 FQGNSA. The CDR3 spans 15 residues. CDR3: CASSLLGAPDQPQHF. Written as DNA, the CDR3 is TGTGCCAGCAGCCTCCTGGGGGCTCCGGATCAGCCCCAGCATTTT.

This chain connects TRBV27 to TRBJ1-2; D call uncertain. The CDR3 has 13 residues. Trimming removed 0 bases at V and 6 bases at J, with 8 bases between. Germline CDR1 is MNHEY and CDR2 is SMNVEV (reference sequence). In DNA form, the CDR3 reads TGTGCCAGCAGTTTATCGCGGGGTCATGGCTACACCTTC. Residues: CASSLSRGHGYTF.

This clone has only one observation. V usage is TRBV10-3 and J usage is TRBJ2-7; 10 nucleotides agree with TRBD1. The V gene end was trimmed by 0 bases and the J gene end by 5 bases; junction bases not matched to a gene: 7. CDR3 length equals 16 residues. Germline CDR1 and CDR2: ENHRY and SYGVKD. The chain's CDR3 is CAISESGTGVGHEQYF. The CDR3 nucleotides are TGTGCCATCAGTGAGTCAGGGACAGGGGTGGGGCACGAGCAGTACTTC.